Included here is one TCR beta chain sequence, with context. Authors' methods: Amplification of reference gene primers provided the estimated nucleated cell counts. TCRdb keeps only in-frame clones here, not all; method: immunoSEQ multiplex PCR. That table supplies the V and J calls and clone size; D and trimming were determined from the DNA. The data show about 80,000 clones, about 90% seen once. This entry is derived from a study of blood T cell repertoires in COVID-19. The overall study: Samples representing acute and convalescent COVID-19 were sourced from the United States, Italy and Spain. T cells, B-cell-depleted T cells, or PBMCs provided the cDNA or gDNA that served as material.

In germline, CDR1 is MNHEY, CDR2 SVGAGI. V was trimmed by 6 bases and J by 7 bases, leaving 15 bases between them. This CDR3 region has 13 residues. Material: peripheral blood. The clonotype was recovered from a woman older than 75 with active or convalescent COVID-19. J is TRBJ1-1 and V is TRBV6-5, with unresolved D. The CDR3 DNA is TGTGCCAGCAGACCTAGACCGGGTAGTGAAGCTTTCTTT. Translating it yields CASRPRPGSEAFF.